The TCR beta chain under discussion was sequenced for a study of cytomegalovirus exposure and HLA in healthy donors. V shed 5 bases and J 0 bases; nucleotides not matched to a gene: 7. Germline lookup yields CDR1 SGHNT and CDR2 YYREEE (reference sequence). The CDR3 spans 15 residues. Vbeta (60) and Jbeta (13) primers were used in the PCR. Clones were sequenced by immunoSEQ multiplex PCR, and TCRdb holds only the in-frame ones, with some missing. The top ten clones hold roughly 4.5% of a sample with approximately 170,000 clones, around four fifths of them seen once. The chain couples TRBV5-4 to TRBJ2-7; 8 positions match TRBD2. The sequencing sample was made of PBMCs. The TCR sequence derives from a man aged 45-65 years in good health and CMV-seropositive. The CDR3 sequence: CASSSKTSASYEQYF. CDR3 bases: TGTGCCAGCAGTTCAAAGACTAGCGCCTCCTACGAGCAGTACTTC. The variable domain in full, completed from reference TRBV5-4 and TRBJ2-7, reads ETGVTQSPTHLIKTRGQQVTLRCSSQSGHNTVSWYQQALGQGPQFIFQYYREEENGRGNFPPRFSGLQFPNYSSELNVNALELDDSALYLCASSSKTSASYEQYFGPGTRLTVT.